This entry is about one T cell receptor beta chain. Its antigen is not known. With 60 Vbeta and 13 Jbeta primers, the PCR was carried out. Sequenced by immunoSEQ multiplex PCR; TCRdb stores in-frame clones only, minus some. The sample consists of around 130,000 clones, 78% of them appearing once. The CDR3 consists of 13 residues. Germline-derived CDR1 and CDR2 are SQVTM and ANQGSEA. This specimen comes from a study of cytomegalovirus exposure and HLA in healthy donors. Whole-study results and caveats: The authors excluded some V segments, including TRBV6-2 and TRBV6-3, as indistinguishable. Reportedly, a later analysis found an Asian-associated ancestry cluster had fewer N-insertions than the roughly 700-donor mean. For most TCR beta V segments, an earlier analysis put the productive rate at about 87% or about 30% of the time.

This sequence was found in a woman aged 18-29 years in good health and CMV-seronegative. J is TRBJ2-2 and V is TRBV29-1, with a tentative D call TRBD2 (6 bases). Sequenced input: PBMCs. CDR3 residues: CSISGSNTGELFF. DNA for the CDR3: TGCAGTATCAGCGGGTCGAACACCGGGGAGCTGTTTTTT.